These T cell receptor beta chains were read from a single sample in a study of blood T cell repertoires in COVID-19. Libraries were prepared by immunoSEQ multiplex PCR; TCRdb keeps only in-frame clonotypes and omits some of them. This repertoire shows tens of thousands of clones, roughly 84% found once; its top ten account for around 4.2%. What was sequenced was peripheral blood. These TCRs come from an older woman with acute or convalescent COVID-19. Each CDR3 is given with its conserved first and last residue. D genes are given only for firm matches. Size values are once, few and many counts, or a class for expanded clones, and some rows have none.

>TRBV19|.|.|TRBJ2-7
TGTGCCAGTAGTAGGCGGCAGGGACAAACCTACGAGCAGTACTTC
CASSRRQGQTYEQYF
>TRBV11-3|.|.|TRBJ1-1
TGTGCCAGCAGCTTAGCGTCGACAGCAGCGAACACTGAAGCTTTCTTT
CASSLASTAANTEAFF
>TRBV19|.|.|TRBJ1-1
TGTGCCAGTAGTTCTCAGGGTGGGTATACTGAAGCTTTCTTT
CASSSQGGYTEAFF
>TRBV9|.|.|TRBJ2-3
TGTGCCAGCAGCCCGGGAGACCTTACTAGCACAGATACGCAGTATTTT
CASSPGDLTSTDTQYF
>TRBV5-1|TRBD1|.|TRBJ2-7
TGCGCCAGCAGCAGAGGGACAGGGGGCGGCTACGAGCAGTACTTC
CASSRGTGGGYEQYF
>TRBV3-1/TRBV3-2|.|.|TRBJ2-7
TGTGCCAGCAGCCGGGCAGCCTACGAGCAGTACTTC
CASSRAAYEQYF
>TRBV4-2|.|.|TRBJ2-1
TGTGCCAGCAGCCAAGAGACGGGAGGACAGAGGAATGAGCAGTTCTTC
CASSQETGGQRNEQFF
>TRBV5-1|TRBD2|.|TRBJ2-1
TGCGCCAGCAGCCATCTAGCGGGAGGTCCCTACAATGAGCAGTTCTTC
CASSHLAGGPYNEQFF
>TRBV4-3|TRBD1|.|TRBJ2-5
TGCGCCAGCAGCCAAGGGACAGGGCGGAGGGAGACCCAGTACTTC
CASSQGTGRRETQYF
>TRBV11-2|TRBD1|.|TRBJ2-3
TGTGCCAGCAGCTTAGGGACAGGTCAGGGGTATTTT
CASSLGTGQGYF
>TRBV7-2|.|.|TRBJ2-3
TGTGCCAGCAGCTCGGCAGGGAAGAGGGATACGCAGTATTTT
CASSSAGKRDTQYF
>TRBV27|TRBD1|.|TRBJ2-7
TGTGCCAGCAGTCCGGGACAGGGACAAGCAACTACGAACGTGCAGTACTTC
CASSPGQGQATTNVQYF
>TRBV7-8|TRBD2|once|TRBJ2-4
TGTGCCAGCAGCTTCCCGGTGGTAGCGGGGCCCAAAAACATTCAGTACTTC
CASSFPVVAGPKNIQYF
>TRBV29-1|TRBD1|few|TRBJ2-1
TGCAGCGTTGGTACAGGGGGCGGGGGTAATGAGCAGTTCTTC
CSVGTGGGGNEQFF
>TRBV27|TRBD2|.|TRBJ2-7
TGTGCCAGCAGCTTTAGCGGGACCAGCTCCTACGAGCAGTACTTC
CASSFSGTSSYEQYF
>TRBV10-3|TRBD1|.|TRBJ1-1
TGTGCCATCAGTGAGTTTAAGGGACAGGGCACGACTGAAGCTTTCTTT
CAISEFKGQGTTEAFF
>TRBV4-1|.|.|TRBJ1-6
TGCGCCAGCAGCCAAGCTCTTGATTCACCCCTCCACTTT
CASSQALDSPLHF
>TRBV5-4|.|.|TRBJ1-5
TGTGCCAGCAGCTTATTTAACGGGGGGCCCCAGCATTTT
CASSLFNGGPQHF
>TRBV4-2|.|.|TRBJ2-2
TGTGCCAGCAGCCAGCGGACAGTAAACACCGGGGAGCTGTTTTTT
CASSQRTVNTGELFF
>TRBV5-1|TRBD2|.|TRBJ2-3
TGCGCCAGCAGCAAAATGAGGGCGGGAGGGCCCTCGAGTGGAAGCACAGATACGCAGTATTTT
CASSKMRAGGPSSGSTDTQYF
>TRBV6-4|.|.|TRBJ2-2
TGTGCCAGCAGTGACTCGGGGCTTTACACCGGGGAGCTGTTTTTT
CASSDSGLYTGELFF
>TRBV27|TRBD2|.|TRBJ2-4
TGTGCCAGCAGTTTAAGCGGGAGAGTCAACATTCAGTACTTC
CASSLSGRVNIQYF
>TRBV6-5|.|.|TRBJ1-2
TGTGCCAGCAGTTACGTCGAGGCCAGCGGAACGTATGGCTACACCTTC
CASSYVEASGTYGYTF
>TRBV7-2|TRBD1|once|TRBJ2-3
TGTGCCAGCAGCCCCCAGGGACAGGGGCCAGATACGCAGTATTTT
CASSPQGQGPDTQYF
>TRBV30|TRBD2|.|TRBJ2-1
TGTGCCTGGAGTAAAGGGCTAGCGGGAGGAGACGAGCAGTTCTTC
CAWSKGLAGGDEQFF
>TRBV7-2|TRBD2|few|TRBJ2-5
TGTGCCAGCAGCCAGACACTAGCGGCCCAAGAGACCCAGTACTTC
CASSQTLAAQETQYF
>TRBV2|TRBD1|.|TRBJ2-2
TGTGCCAGCAGTGTTCGGACAGGATACACCGGGGAGCTGTTTTTT
CASSVRTGYTGELFF
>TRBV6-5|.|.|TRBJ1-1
TGTGCCAGCAGCCAACTCAAGGAGGCTTTCTTT
CASSQLKEAFF
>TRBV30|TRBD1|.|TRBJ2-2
TGTGCCTGGAGTGTACTACAGGGGCTAACCGGGGAGCTGTTTTTT
CAWSVLQGLTGELFF